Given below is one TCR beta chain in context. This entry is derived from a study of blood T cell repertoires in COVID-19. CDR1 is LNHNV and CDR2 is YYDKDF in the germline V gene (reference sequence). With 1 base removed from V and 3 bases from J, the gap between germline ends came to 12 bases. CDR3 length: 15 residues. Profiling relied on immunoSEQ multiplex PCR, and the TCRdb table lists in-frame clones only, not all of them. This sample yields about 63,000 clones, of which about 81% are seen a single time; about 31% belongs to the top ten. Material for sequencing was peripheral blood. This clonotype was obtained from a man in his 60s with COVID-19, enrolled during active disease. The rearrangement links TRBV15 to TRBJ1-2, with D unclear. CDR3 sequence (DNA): TGTGCCACCAGCAGAGGGGAGGGAACGGACTATGGCTACACCTTC. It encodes CATSRGEGTDYGYTF.